The rows below give T cell receptor beta chains drawn from one sample of a study of cytomegalovirus exposure and HLA in healthy donors. This table comes from immunoSEQ multiplex PCR, and its TCRdb copy is limited to in-frame clones, with some not included. Here the sample spans fewer than 200,000 clones, 75% to 90% being singletons. Material for sequencing was PBMCs. The receptor source for this set is a woman aged 45-65 years in good health and CMV-seropositive. CDR3s include the opening cysteine and the closing phenylalanine or tryptophan. Each record gives: V gene, J gene, D gene, clone size, CDR3 DNA, CDR3 protein. A D gene is named only where the DNA matches it firmly. Where a row states a size, it is once, few, many or the class of an expanded clone; other rows omit it.

>TRBV10-3|TRBJ2-2|NA|NA
TGTGCCATCAGCGTCCAGGGAACCGTGGGCACCGGGGAGCTGTTTTTT
CAISVQGTVGTGELFF
>TRBV4-3|TRBJ1-2|NA|few
TGCGCCAGCAGCCAGTATGTTAACTATGGCTACACCTTC
CASSQYVNYGYTF
>TRBV10-3|TRBJ1-1|TRBD1|NA
TGTGCCATCAGTTCCGGGACAGCGAACACTGAAGCTTTCTTT
CAISSGTANTEAFF
>TRBV7-9|TRBJ1-5|NA|few
TGTTCCAGCAGCTTCGGTATAAATCAGCCCCAGCATTTT
CSSSFGINQPQHF
>TRBV7-9|TRBJ1-1|TRBD1|NA
TGTGCCAGCAGCCCCGGGACAGGGGTAATGAACACTGAAGCTTTCTTT
CASSPGTGVMNTEAFF
>TRBV6-5|TRBJ1-2|NA|NA
TGTGCCAGCAGTTACTCGAGACAGCCCAGGGGCTATGGCTACACCTTC
CASSYSRQPRGYGYTF
>TRBV27|TRBJ1-2|NA|NA
TGTGCCAGCAGTTTCGTAGCAGAGGCCCCCCATGGCTACACCTTC
CASSFVAEAPHGYTF
>TRBV29-1|TRBJ1-2|TRBD1|NA
TGCAGCGTTTCCCGCGGGACAGGACCCCTTGGCTATGGCTACACCTTC
CSVSRGTGPLGYGYTF
>TRBV5-1|TRBJ2-7|NA|NA
TGCGCCAGCAGCTTCGGTAGCGGTGAGCAGTACTTC
CASSFGSGEQYF
>TRBV4-2|TRBJ2-1|TRBD2|NA
TGTGCCAGCAGCCCCGGACTAGCGGGAGGGGGTGAGCAGTTCTTC
CASSPGLAGGGEQFF
>TRBV4-1|TRBJ1-2|NA|NA
TGCGCCAGCAGCCGGTTTATATCCGGGGGGGCTAACTATGGCTACACCTTC
CASSRFISGGANYGYTF
>TRBV9|TRBJ2-5|TRBD2|NA
TGTGCCAGCAGCGCTCGGGGGGGGCGAGAGACCCAGTACTTC
CASSARGGRETQYF
>TRBV4-2|TRBJ2-6|NA|NA
TGTGCCAGCAGTCCCCTCTCTGGGGCCAACGTCCTGACTTTC
CASSPLSGANVLTF
>TRBV4-3|TRBJ2-1|NA|few
TGCGCCAGCAGCCGCGTAGTCCACAATGAGCAGTTCTTC
CASSRVVHNEQFF
>TRBV9|TRBJ1-1|TRBD1|once
TGTGCCAGCAGCGTAACTCCAGGGGGCAACACTGAAGCTTTCTTT
CASSVTPGGNTEAFF
>TRBV5-5|TRBJ2-2|TRBD2|NA
TGTGCCAGCAGCTTGCGGCGGGGAGGGACCGGGGAGCTGTTTTTT
CASSLRRGGTGELFF
>TRBV10-1|TRBJ1-1|TRBD1|NA
TGCGCCAGCAGTGTACGGGTTTGCGAGACAGGGGTTTTCCAAGCTTTCTTT
CASSVRVCETGVFQAFF